Described below is a single T cell receptor beta chain sequence and its context. The data originate from a study of CD8 T cells in Susac syndrome. The CDR3 has 13 residues. Per germline, CDR1 PRHDT and CDR2 FYEKMQ (reference sequence). V was pared by 3 bases and J by 3 bases, with 9 bases between. After extraction with the RNeasy kit, roughly 0.5 to 1 ug of the RNA was reverse transcribed using random hexamers. TCRdb ran MiXCR on the immunoSEQ multiplex PCR reads and lists one entry per CDR3 protein. The sample contains some 200,000 distinct CDR3 sequences, just under 95% of which appear only once. The V and J genes are TRBV13 and TRBJ2-7, with D possibly TRBD2 on 5 matching bases. This sequence originates from a human donor with Susac syndrome. Sequenced sample: CD8+ T cells from PBMCs. The CDR3 here is CASSFQRYYEQYF. CDR3 DNA: TGTGCCAGCAGCTTTCAGCGGTACTACGAGCAGTACTTC.